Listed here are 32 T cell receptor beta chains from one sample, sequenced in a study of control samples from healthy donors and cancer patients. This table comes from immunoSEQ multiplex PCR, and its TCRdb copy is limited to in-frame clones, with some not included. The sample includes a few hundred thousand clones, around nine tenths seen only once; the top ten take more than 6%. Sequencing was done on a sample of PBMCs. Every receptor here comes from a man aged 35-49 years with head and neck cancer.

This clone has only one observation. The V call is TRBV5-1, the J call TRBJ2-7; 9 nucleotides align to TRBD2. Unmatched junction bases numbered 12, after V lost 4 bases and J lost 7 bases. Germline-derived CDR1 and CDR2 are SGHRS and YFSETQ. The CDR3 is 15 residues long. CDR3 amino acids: CASSPGVAGVGEQYF. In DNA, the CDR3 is TGCGCCAGCAGCCCCGGGGTAGCGGGAGTCGGGGAGCAGTACTTC.

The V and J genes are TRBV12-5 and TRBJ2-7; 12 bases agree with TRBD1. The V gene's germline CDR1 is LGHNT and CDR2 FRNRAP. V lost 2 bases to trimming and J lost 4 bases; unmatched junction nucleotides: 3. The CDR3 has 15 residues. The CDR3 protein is CASGLMGQGAYEQYF. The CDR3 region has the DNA TGTGCTAGTGGTTTGATGGGACAGGGGGCTTACGAGCAGTACTTC.

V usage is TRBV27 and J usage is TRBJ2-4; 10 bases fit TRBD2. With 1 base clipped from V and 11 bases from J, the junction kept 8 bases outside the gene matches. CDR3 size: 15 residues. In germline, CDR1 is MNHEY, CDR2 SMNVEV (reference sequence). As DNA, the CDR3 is TGTGCCAGCAGTTTATACAGGGATACTAGCGGGGTTCAGTACTTC. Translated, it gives CASSLYRDTSGVQYF.

The CDR3: CAIRKPGTNTYEQYF. CDR3 bases: TGTGCCATCAGGAAACCCGGGACGAATACCTACGAGCAGTACTTC. V usage is TRBV10-3 and J usage is TRBJ2-7; D possibly matches TRBD1 or TRBD2 (5 bases each). Germline lookup yields CDR1 ENHRY and CDR2 SYGVKD. The CDR3 contains 15 residues. Trimming took 6 bases from V and 2 from J, leaving 17 bases between them.

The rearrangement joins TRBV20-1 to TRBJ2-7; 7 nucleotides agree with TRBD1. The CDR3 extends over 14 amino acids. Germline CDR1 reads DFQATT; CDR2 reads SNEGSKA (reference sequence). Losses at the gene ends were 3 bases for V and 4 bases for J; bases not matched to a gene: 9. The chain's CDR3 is CSASPGTESYEQYF. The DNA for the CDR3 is TGCAGTGCTAGTCCCGGGACAGAATCGTACGAGCAGTACTTC.

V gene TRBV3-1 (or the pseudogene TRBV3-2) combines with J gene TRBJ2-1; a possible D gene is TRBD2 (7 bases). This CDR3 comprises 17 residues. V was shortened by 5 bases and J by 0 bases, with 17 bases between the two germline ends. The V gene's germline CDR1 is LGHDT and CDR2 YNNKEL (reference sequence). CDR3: CASSRGVLAASYNEQFF. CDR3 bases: TGTGCCAGCAGCAGGGGGGTTCTAGCGGCCTCCTACAATGAGCAGTTCTTC.

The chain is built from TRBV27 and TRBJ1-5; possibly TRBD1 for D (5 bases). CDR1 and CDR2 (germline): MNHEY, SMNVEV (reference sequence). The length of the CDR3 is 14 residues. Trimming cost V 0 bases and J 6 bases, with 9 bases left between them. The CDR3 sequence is CASSLSGGSQPQHF. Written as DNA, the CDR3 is TGTGCCAGCAGTTTATCCGGGGGGTCTCAGCCCCAGCATTTT.

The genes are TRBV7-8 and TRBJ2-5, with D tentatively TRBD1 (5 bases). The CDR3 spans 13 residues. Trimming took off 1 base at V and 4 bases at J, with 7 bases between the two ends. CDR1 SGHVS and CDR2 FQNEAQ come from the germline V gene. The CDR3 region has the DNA TGTGCCAGCAGCTTAGATCAGGGAGAGACCCAGTACTTC. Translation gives CASSLDQGETQYF.

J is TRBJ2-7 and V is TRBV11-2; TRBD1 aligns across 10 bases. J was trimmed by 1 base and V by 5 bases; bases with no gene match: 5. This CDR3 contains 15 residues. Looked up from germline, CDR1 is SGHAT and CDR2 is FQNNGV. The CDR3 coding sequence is TGTGCCAGCAGCCCAAGACAGGGGGCATCCTACGAGCAGTACTTC. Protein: CASSPRQGASYEQYF.

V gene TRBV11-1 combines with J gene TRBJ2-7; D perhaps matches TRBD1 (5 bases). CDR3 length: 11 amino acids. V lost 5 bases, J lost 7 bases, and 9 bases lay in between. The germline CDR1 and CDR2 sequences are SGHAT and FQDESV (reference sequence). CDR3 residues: CASSPGQEQYF. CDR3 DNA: TGTGCCAGCAGCCCAGGACAAGAGCAGTACTTC.

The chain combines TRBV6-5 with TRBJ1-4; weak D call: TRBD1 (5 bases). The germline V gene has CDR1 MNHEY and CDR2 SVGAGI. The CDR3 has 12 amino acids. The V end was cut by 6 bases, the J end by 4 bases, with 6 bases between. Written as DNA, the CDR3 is TGTGCCAGCAGGACAGATAATGAAAAACTGTTTTTT. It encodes CASRTDNEKLFF.

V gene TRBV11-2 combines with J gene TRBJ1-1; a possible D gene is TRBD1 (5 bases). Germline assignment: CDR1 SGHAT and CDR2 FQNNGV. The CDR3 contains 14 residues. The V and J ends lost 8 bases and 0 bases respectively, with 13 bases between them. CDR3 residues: CASGPGTVNTEAFF. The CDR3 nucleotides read TGTGCCAGCGGTCCCGGGACGGTGAACACTGAAGCTTTCTTT. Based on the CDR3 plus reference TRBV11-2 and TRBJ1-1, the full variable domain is EAGVAQSPRYKIIEKRQSVAFWCNPISGHATLYWYQQILGQGPKLLIQFQNNGVVDDSQLPKDRFSAERLKGVDSTLKIQPAKLEDSAVYLCASGPGTVNTEAFFGQGTRLTVV.

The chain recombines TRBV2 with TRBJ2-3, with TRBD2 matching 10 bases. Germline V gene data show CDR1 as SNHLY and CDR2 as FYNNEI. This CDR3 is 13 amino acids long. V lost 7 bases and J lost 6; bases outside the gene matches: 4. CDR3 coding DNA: TGTGCCAGCAATCTAGCGGGAGAGGATACGCAGTATTTT. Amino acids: CASNLAGEDTQYF.

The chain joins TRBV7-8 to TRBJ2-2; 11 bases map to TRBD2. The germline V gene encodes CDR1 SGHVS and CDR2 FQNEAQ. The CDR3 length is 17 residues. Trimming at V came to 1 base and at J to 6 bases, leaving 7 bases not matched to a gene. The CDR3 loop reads CASSLDQLLAGAGELFF. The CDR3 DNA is TGTGCCAGCAGCTTAGACCAGTTACTAGCGGGGGCCGGGGAGCTGTTTTTT.

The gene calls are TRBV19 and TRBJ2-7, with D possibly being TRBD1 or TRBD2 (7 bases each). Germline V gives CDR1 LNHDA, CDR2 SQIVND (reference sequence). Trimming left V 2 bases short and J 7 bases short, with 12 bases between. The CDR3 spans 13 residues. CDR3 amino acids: CASSIQGEGEQYF. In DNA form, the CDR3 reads TGTGCCAGTAGTATACAGGGGGAGGGAGAGCAGTACTTC.

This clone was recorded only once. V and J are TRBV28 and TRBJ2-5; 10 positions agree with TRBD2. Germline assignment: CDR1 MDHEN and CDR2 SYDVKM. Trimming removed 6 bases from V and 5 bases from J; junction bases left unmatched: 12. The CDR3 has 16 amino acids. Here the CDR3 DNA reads TGTGCCAGCAGGGACGGACTAGCGGTCACATGGGAGACCCAGTACTTC. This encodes CASRDGLAVTWETQYF.

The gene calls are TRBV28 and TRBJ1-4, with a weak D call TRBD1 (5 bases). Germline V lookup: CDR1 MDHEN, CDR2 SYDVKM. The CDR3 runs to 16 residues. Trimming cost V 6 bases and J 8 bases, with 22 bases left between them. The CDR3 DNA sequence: TGTGCCAGCAGCCCCGTAGCACAGGCCGGGGGGGAAAAACTGTTTTTT. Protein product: CASSPVAQAGGEKLFF.

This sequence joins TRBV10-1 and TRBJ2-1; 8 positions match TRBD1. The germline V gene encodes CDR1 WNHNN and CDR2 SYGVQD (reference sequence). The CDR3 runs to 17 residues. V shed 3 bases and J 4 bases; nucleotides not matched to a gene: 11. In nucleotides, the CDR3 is TGCGCCAGCAGTGACCCTAGGACAGGGAGAGGGTACAATGAGCAGTTCTTC. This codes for CASSDPRTGRGYNEQFF.

The CDR3 is CASSSTGGNTDTQYF. For the CDR3, the DNA is TGTGCCAGCAGCTCGACAGGGGGCAACACAGATACGCAGTATTTT. The V gene is TRBV7-3, the J gene TRBJ2-3, with 10 bases that match TRBD1. Trimming removed 4 bases from V and 2 bases from J; junction bases left unmatched: 3. Germline V gives CDR1 SGHTA, CDR2 FQGTGA. The CDR3 loop spans 15 amino acids. Drawing the rest from reference TRBV7-3 and TRBJ2-3, the complete variable domain is GAGVSQTPSNKVTEKGKYVELRCDPISGHTALYWYRQSLGQGPEFLIYFQGTGAADDSGLPNDRFFAVRPEGSVSTLKIQRTERGDSAVYLCASSSTGGNTDTQYFGPGTRLTVL.

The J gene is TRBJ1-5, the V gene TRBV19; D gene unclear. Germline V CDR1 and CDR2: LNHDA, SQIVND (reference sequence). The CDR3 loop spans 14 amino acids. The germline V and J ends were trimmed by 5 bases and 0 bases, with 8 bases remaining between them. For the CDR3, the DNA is TGTGCCAGTAGTCGGTCGGGTAGCAATCAGCCCCAGCATTTT. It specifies CASSRSGSNQPQHF.

The CDR3 DNA follows: TGTGCCAGTAGTATTATCCTCTTAGATACGCAGTATTTT. Its translation: CASSIILLDTQYF. The chain recombines TRBV19 with TRBJ2-3, with D hard to call. CDR1 and CDR2 (germline): LNHDA, SQIVND (reference sequence). The V end was cut by 3 bases, the J end by 5 bases, with 9 bases between. The CDR3 extends over 13 amino acids.

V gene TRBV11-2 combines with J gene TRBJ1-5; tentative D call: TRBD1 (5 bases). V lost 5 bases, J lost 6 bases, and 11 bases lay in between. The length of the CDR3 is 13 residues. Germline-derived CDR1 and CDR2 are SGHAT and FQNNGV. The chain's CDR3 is CASSPGGGQPQHF. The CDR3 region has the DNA TGTGCCAGCAGCCCGGGGGGGGGTCAGCCCCAGCATTTT.

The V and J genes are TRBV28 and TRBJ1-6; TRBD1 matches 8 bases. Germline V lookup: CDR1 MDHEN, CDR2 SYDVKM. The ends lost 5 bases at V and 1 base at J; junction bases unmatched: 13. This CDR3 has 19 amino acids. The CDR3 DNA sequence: TGTGCCAGCAGTCCCTACGGGCGGACAGGGTTTTCCTATAATTCACCCCTCCACTTT. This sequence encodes CASSPYGRTGFSYNSPLHF.

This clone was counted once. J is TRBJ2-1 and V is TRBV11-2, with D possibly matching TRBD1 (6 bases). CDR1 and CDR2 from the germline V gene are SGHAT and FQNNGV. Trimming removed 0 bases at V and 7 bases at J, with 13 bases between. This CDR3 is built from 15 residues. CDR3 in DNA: TGTGCCAGCAGCTTAGAGGGTCAGGGGTTTAATGAGCAGTTCTTC. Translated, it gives CASSLEGQGFNEQFF.

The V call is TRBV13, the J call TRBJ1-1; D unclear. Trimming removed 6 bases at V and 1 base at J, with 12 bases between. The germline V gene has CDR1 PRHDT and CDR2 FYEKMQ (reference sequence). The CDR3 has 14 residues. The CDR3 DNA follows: TGTGCCAGCAGGACGTCCCGACAGAACACTGAAGCTTTCTTT. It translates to CASRTSRQNTEAFF.

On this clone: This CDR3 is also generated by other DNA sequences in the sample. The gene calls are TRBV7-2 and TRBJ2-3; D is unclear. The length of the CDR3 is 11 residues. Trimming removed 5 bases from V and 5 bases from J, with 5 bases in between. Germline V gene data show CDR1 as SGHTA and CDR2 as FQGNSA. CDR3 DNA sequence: TGTGCCAGCAGCCTGGAAGATACGCAGTATTTT. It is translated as CASSLEDTQYF.

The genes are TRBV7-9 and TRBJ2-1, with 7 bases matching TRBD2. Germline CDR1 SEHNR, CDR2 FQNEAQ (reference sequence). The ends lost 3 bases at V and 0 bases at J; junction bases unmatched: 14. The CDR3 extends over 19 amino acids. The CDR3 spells CASSLAQFLSGRSYNEQFF. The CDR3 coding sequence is TGTGCCAGCAGCTTGGCCCAATTCCTTAGCGGGCGCTCCTACAATGAGCAGTTCTTC.

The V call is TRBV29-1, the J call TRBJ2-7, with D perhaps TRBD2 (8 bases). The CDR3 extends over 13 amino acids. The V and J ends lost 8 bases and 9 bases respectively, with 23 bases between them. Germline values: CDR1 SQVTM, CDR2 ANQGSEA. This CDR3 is CSYRGGQPWGQYF. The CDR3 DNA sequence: TGCAGCTACCGGGGGGGACAGCCCTGGGGGCAGTACTTC.

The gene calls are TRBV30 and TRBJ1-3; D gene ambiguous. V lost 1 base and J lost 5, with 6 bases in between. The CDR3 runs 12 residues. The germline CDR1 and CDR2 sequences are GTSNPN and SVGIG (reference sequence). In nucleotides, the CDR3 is TGTGCCTGGAGTGGGGGTAGAAACACCATATATTTT. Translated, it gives CAWSGGRNTIYF.

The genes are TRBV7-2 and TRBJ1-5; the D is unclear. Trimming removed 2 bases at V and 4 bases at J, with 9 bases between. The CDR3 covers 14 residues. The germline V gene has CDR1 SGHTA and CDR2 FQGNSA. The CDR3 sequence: CASSLIRGNQPQHF. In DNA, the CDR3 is TGTGCCAGCAGCTTAATACGGGGTAATCAGCCCCAGCATTTT.

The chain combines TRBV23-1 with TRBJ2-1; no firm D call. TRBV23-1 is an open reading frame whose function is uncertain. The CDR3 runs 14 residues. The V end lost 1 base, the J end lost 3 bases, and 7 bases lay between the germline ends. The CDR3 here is CASSQLHFYNEQFF. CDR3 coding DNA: TGCGCCAGCAGTCAATTGCACTTCTACAATGAGCAGTTCTTC.

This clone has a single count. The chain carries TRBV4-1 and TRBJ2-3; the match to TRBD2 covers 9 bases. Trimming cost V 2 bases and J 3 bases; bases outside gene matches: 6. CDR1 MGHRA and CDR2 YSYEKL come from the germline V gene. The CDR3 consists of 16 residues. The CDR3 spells CASSQPWGLATDTQYF. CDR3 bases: TGCGCCAGCAGCCAACCCTGGGGACTAGCAACAGATACGCAGTATTTT.